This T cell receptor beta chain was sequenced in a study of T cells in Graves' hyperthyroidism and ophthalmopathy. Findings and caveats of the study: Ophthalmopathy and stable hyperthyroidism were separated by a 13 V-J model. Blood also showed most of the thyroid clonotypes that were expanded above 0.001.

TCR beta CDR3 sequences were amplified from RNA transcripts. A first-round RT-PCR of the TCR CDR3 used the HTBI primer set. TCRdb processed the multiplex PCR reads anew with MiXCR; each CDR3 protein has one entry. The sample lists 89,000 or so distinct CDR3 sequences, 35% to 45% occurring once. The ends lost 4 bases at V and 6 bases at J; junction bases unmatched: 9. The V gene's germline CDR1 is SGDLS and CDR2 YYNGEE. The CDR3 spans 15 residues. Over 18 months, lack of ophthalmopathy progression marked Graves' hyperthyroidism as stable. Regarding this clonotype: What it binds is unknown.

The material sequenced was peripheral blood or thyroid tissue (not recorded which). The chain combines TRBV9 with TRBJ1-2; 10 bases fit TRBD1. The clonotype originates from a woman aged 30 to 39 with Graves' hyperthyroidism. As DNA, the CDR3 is TGTGCCAGCAGCTTTGGGACAGGGGAGGATCATGGCTACACCTTC. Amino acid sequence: CASSFGTGEDHGYTF.